The sequence of this T cell receptor beta chain was determined in a study of T cell responses to AZD1222 COVID-19 vaccine. A note on this clone: Its antigen is unidentified.

TCRdb's copy holds only in-frame clones and misses some; the assay was immunoSEQ multiplex PCR. The table lists under 200,000 clones, around 90% of them singletons, with 20% to 30% in the top ten. Germline loops: CDR1 MGHDK, CDR2 SYGVNS. V lost 6 bases, J lost 1 base, and 15 bases lay in between. The CDR3 is 16 residues long. The study's findings and limits: Scientists sampled the repertoires only once the peak T cell response had passed. Possibly, clonal diversity was underestimated; donors were largely white British and included more females. Close to half of all spike-specific TCRs reportedly target regions of the variants that are unmutated.

The gene calls are TRBV25-1 and TRBJ2-2; D possibly corresponds to TRBD2 (5 bases). This TCR was sampled from an adult who received the AZD1222 COVID-19 vaccine. Specimen: peripheral blood, collected 28 days after the second AZD1222 dose. CDR3 residues: CASREAGRENTGELFF. The CDR3 bases are TGTGCCAGCAGGGAGGCCGGGCGAGAGAACACCGGGGAGCTGTTTTTT.